The clone carrying this T cell receptor beta chain has a handful of counts. The antigen is unknown. This entry comes from a study of cytomegalovirus exposure and HLA in healthy donors. The study, taken as a whole, reports: The authors listed 164 TCR beta chains as cytomegalovirus-associated. Within an earlier analysis, most TCR beta V segments proved productive either about 87% or about 30% of the time. Later analysis showed TCR association rates varying by HLA locus, highest for DRB1 and lowest for HLA-C.

Use of 60 Vbeta and 13 Jbeta primers characterized the PCR. Only in-frame clones appear in the TCRdb table, and some are missing; sequencing was by immunoSEQ multiplex PCR. Counted here are 120,000 to 150,000 clones, 70% to 80% occurring once; the ten biggest clones make up roughly 6.2%. Germline CDR1 SGHTA, CDR2 FQGNSA. This CDR3 has 14 residues. The TCR originated in a woman in her thirties or forties in good health and CMV-seropositive. The rearrangement uses TRBV7-2 and TRBJ2-5; perhaps TRBD2 as D (5 bases). The end of the DNA fits TRBJ2-7 better, so the J call may be wrong. Sample: PBMCs. The CDR3 sequence: CASSHGLLSYEQYF. CDR3 sequence (DNA): TGTGCCAGCAGTCATGGACTTCTCTCCTACGAGCAGTACTTC.